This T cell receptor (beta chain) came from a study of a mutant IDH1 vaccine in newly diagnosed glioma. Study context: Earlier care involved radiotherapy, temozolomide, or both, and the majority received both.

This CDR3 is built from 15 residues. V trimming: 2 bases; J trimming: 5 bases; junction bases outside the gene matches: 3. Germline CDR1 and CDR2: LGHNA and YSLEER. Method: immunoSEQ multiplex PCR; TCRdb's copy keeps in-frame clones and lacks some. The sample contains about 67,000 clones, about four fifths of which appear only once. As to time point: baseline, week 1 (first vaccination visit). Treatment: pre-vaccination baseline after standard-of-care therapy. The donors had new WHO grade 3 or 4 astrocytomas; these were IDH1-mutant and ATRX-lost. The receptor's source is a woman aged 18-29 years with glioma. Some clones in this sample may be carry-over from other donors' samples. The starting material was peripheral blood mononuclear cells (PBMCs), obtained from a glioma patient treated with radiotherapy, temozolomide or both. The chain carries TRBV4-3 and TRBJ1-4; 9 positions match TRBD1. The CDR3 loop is CASSQSGTGNEKLFF. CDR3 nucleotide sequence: TGCGCCAGCAGCCAATCCGGGACAGGGAATGAAAAACTGTTTTTT.